Listed here are 3 T cell receptor beta chains from one sample, sequenced in a study of CD8+CD57+ T cells in acquired aplastic anemia. The sequenced patients had an expansion of CD8+CD57+ cells seen by flow cytometry. Genomic DNA served as template for TCR beta VDJ and CDR3 profiling. TCRdb fed the reads into MiXCR, producing one record per CDR3 protein. This table holds 150,000 to 200,000 distinct CDR3 sequences, approximately 52% found once. Sequenced sample: sorted CD4+, CD8+, or CD8+CD57+ T cells (not recorded which) from PBMCs. These receptors were obtained from a human donor with aplastic anemia.

This clonotype turned up a few times. The CDR3 nucleotides read TGTGCCAGCAGTTTGGCATCTGGGGCCAACGTCCTGACTTTC. Translation gives CASSLASGANVLTF. The chain is built from TRBV6-5 and TRBJ2-6; D is unresolved. Germline assignment: CDR1 MNHEY and CDR2 SVGAGI. Trimming left V 4 bases short and J 1 base short, with 5 bases between. The CDR3 totals 14 residues.

V gene TRBV2 combines with J gene TRBJ2-1, with 12 bases lining up with TRBD2. Germline V gives CDR1 SNHLY, CDR2 FYNNEI. This CDR3 has 13 residues. J gave up 8 bases and V 9 bases, and 5 bases lay outside the gene matches. CDR3 coding DNA: TGTGCCAGAGCTAGCGGGGGGGCAGATGAGCAGTTCTTC. This gives the protein CARASGGADEQFF. Full variable domain (remainder filled in from reference TRBV2 and TRBJ2-1): EPEVTQTPSHQVTQMGQEVILRCVPISNHLYFYWYRQILGQKVEFLVSFYNNEISEKSEIFDDQFSVERPDGSNFTLKIRSTKLEDSAMYFCARASGGADEQFFGPGTRLTVL.

The chain employs TRBV5-1 and TRBJ2-7; D gene uncertain. Trimming shortened V by 5 bases and J by 5 bases, and 11 bases separated the two germline ends. The germline CDR1 and CDR2 sequences are SGHRS and YFSETQ. The CDR3 runs 12 residues. CDR3 DNA: TGCGCCAGCAGACTTGGGGAACACGAGCAGTACTTC. This codes for CASRLGEHEQYF.